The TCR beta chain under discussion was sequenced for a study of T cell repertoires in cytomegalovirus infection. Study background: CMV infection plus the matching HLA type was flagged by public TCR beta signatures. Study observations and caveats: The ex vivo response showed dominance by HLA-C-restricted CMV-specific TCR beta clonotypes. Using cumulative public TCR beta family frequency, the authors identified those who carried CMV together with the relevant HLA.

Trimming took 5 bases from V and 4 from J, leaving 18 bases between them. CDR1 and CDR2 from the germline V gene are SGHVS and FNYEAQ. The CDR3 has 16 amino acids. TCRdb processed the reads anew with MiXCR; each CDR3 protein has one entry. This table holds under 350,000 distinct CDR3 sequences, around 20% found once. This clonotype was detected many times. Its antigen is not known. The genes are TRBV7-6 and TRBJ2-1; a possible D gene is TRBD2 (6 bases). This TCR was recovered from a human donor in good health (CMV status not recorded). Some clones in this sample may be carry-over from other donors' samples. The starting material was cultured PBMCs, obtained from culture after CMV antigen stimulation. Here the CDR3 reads CASSEIRPGLYNEQFF. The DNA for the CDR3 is TGTGCCAGCAGCGAGATACGTCCGGGACTGTACAATGAGCAGTTCTTC.